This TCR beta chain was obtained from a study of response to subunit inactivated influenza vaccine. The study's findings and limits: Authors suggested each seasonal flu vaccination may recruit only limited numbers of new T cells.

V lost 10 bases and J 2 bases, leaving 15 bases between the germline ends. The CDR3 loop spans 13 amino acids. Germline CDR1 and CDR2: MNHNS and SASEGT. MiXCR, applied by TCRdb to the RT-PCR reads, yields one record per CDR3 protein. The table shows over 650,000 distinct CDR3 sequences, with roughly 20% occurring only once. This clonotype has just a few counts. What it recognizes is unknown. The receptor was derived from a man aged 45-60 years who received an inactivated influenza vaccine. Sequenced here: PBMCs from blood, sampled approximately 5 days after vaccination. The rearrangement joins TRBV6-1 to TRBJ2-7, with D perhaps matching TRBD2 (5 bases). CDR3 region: CATTTGSPYEQYF. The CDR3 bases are TGTGCCACCACGACGGGGAGTCCCTACGAGCAGTACTTC.